This entry lists 26 T cell receptor beta chains sequenced from one sample in a study of OX40 agonist ivuxolimab in advanced cancers. The data were produced by immunoSEQ multiplex PCR, yet TCRdb's version contains in-frame clones alone and is incomplete. The profile shows 85,000 to 130,000 clones, 90% of them singletons. The sequencing used CD4+ or CD8+ T cells sorted from blood, collected in a trial of the OX40 agonist ivuxolimab. The source is an adult with an advanced solid tumor such as melanoma, head and neck, liver or kidney cancer.

The sample holds a few counts of this clone. The chain carries TRBV5-1 and TRBJ2-7; 7 positions match TRBD1. Germline CDR1 reads SGHRS; CDR2 reads YFSETQ. Trimming at V came to 5 bases and at J to 3 bases, leaving 5 bases not matched to a gene. This CDR3 contains 13 residues. CDR3 residues: CASRWDSFYEQYF. As DNA, the CDR3 is TGCGCCAGCAGGTGGGACAGCTTCTACGAGCAGTACTTC.

The chain is built from TRBV28 and TRBJ2-5, with D unclear. The V gene lost 6 bases and the J gene lost 1 base, with 12 bases spanning the gap. CDR3 length equals 14 residues. Germline loops: CDR1 MDHEN, CDR2 SYDVKM. The CDR3 DNA reads as TGTGCCAGCAGCTCCCGTCCGGTCCAAGAGACCCAGTACTTC. This gives the protein CASSSRPVQETQYF.

V is TRBV7-2 and J is TRBJ2-2, with no clear D. V lost 1 base and J 2 bases, leaving 8 bases between the germline ends. The CDR3 sequence is 15 residues long. Germline V lookup: CDR1 SGHTA, CDR2 FQGNSA. CDR3 amino acids: CASSLVGPNTGELFF. DNA of the CDR3: TGTGCCAGCAGCTTAGTTGGCCCAAACACCGGGGAGCTGTTTTTT.

The V call is TRBV19, the J call TRBJ1-2; no reliable D call. The germline CDR1 and CDR2 sequences are LNHDA and SQIVND (reference sequence). V was pared by 3 bases and J by 0 bases, with 5 bases between. CDR3 length equals 13 residues. CDR3 nucleotide sequence: TGTGCCAGTAGTATCGCGGCTAACTATGGCTACACCTTC. Translation: CASSIAANYGYTF.

The gene calls are TRBV7-2 and TRBJ1-2, with D tentatively TRBD1 (5 bases). The CDR3 totals 11 residues. The germline V gene has CDR1 SGHTA and CDR2 FQGNSA. As DNA, the CDR3 is TGTAAAACCGCAGGGAGGCACGGCTACACCTTC. Protein sequence: CKTAGRHGYTF. The complete variable domain, with remaining parts taken from reference TRBV7-2 and TRBJ1-2, reads GAGVSQSPSNKVTEKGKDVELRCDPISGHTALYWYRQSLGQGLEFLIYFQGNSAPDKSGLPSDRFSAERTGGSVSTLTIQRTQQEDSAVYLCKTAGRHGYTFGSGTRLTVV.

The rearrangement uses TRBV6-1 and TRBJ1-2; perhaps TRBD1 as D (6 bases). V was cut by 6 bases and J by 3 bases, with 8 bases left in between. Germline CDR1 reads MNHNS; CDR2 reads SASEGT. The CDR3 contains 12 residues. In nucleotides, the CDR3 is TGTGCCAGCAGCCCAGGGGACTATGGCTACACCTTC. As protein: CASSPGDYGYTF.

This chain joins TRBV6-6 and TRBJ1-6; D not certain. CDR3 length equals 14 residues. In germline, CDR1 is MNHNY, CDR2 SVGAGI (reference sequence). V gave up 4 bases and J gave up 10 bases, with 14 bases separating them. The DNA of the CDR3 is TGTGCCAGCAGTTCCCCGGGCCTGGCCTCACCCCTCCACTTT. Amino acids: CASSSPGLASPLHF.

This clone came up once. The rearrangement joins TRBV6-1 to TRBJ1-4; D is possibly TRBD1 (5 bases). Trimming shortened V by 1 base and J by 4 bases, and 10 bases separated the two germline ends. Per the germline V gene, CDR1 is MNHNS and CDR2 is SASEGT. CDR3 size: 15 residues. The CDR3 DNA sequence: TGTGCCAGCAGTGAAGACGGGGGTTTTAATGAAAAACTGTTTTTT. It specifies CASSEDGGFNEKLFF.

The chain uses TRBV7-9 and TRBJ1-4; no clear D. V lost 5 bases and J lost 2, with 24 bases in between. Germline CDR1 is SEHNR and CDR2 is FQNEAQ (reference sequence). There are 19 residues in the CDR3. CDR3 region: CASSRLFQTGSVTNEKLFF. As DNA, the CDR3 is TGTGCCAGCAGCCGCCTCTTTCAAACCGGGTCCGTTACTAATGAAAAACTGTTTTTT.

The chain couples TRBV7-9 to TRBJ1-6, with TRBD1 matching 7 bases. The length of the CDR3 is 14 residues. The V gene's germline CDR1 is SEHNR and CDR2 FQNEAQ (reference sequence). The V segment lost 3 bases and the J segment 7 bases; nucleotides outside the gene matches: 3. The CDR3 bases are TGTGCCAGCAGCTTTCAGGGGGGGAATTCACCCCTCCACTTT. Translated, it gives CASSFQGGNSPLHF.

The chain links TRBV6-1 to TRBJ1-1; 8 positions agree with TRBD1. The CDR3 is 13 residues long. The junction had 7 bases not matched to a gene; V was cut back by 8 bases and J by 5 bases. Germline V gene lookup returns CDR1 MNHNS and CDR2 SASEGT. CDR3 region: CASSPGGRTEAFF. The CDR3 DNA sequence: TGTGCCAGCTCTCCAGGGGGCAGGACTGAAGCTTTCTTT.

The CDR3 loop is CASSLLRTGSTEAFF. CDR3 nucleotides: TGTGCCAGCAGTTTACTCCGGACAGGGAGCACTGAAGCTTTCTTT. The V gene is TRBV6-1, the J gene TRBJ1-1; 8 nucleotides align to TRBD1. The CDR3 is 15 amino acids. In germline, CDR1 is MNHNS, CDR2 SASEGT. V shed 5 bases, J shed 4 bases, and the junction held 9 bases outside the gene matches.

In this sample, this clone turned up a few times. V gene TRBV4-3 combines with J gene TRBJ1-6; D gene ambiguous. CDR1 is LGHNA, CDR2 YSLEER, per germline. CDR3 length: 15 residues. V was clipped by 1 base and J by 5 bases, with 9 bases between them. The CDR3 region is CASSQVGWDNSPLHF. The CDR3 DNA is TGCGCCAGCAGCCAAGTCGGTTGGGATAATTCACCCCTCCACTTT.

V gene TRBV11-2 combines with J gene TRBJ2-5; D perhaps matches TRBD2 (5 bases). V dropped 5 bases and J dropped 1 base, with 11 bases sitting between them. In germline, CDR1 is SGHAT, CDR2 FQNNGV. This CDR3 spans 14 amino acids. This CDR3 is CASSRGRGQETQYF. CDR3 in DNA: TGTGCCAGCAGCCGTGGACGGGGCCAAGAGACCCAGTACTTC.

In this sample, this clone turned up a few times. The rearrangement joins TRBV28 to TRBJ2-7, with D unclear. The CDR3 is made up of 14 amino acids. V gave up 4 bases and J gave up 1 base, with 11 bases separating them. The V gene's germline CDR1 is MDHEN and CDR2 SYDVKM. The CDR3 here is CASSSLVGSYEQYF. In DNA form, the CDR3 reads TGTGCCAGCAGTTCCCTCGTGGGATCCTACGAGCAGTACTTC.

About this clone itself: A much larger clone differs from this one at a single base, so this may be a read error. This chain joins TRBV5-6 and TRBJ2-2, with D unclear. This CDR3 has 11 amino acids. CDR1 and CDR2 (germline): SGHDT, YYEEEE. With 4 bases removed from V and 5 bases from J, the gap between germline ends came to 3 bases. CDR3: CASSGTGELFF. The CDR3 nucleotides are TGTGCCAGCAGCGGGACCGGGGAGCTGTTTTTT.

This clone was seen only once. Additional DNA sequences in this sample encode the identical CDR3. The V call is TRBV6-5, the J call TRBJ1-1, with 7 bases that match TRBD1. V lost 7 bases to trimming and J lost 1 base; unmatched junction nucleotides: 3. Germline lookup yields CDR1 MNHEY and CDR2 SVGAGI. This CDR3 is 13 amino acids long. The CDR3 loop reads CASTRTGNTEAFF. In DNA form, the CDR3 reads TGTGCCAGCACCCGGACAGGGAACACTGAAGCTTTCTTT.

This clone was detected once. The chain couples TRBV6-5 to TRBJ2-7; the D gene could be TRBD1 or TRBD2 (5 bases each). The germline V gene encodes CDR1 MNHEY and CDR2 SVGAGI. The CDR3 length is 13 residues. The V gene lost 11 bases and the J gene lost 6 bases, with 20 bases spanning the gap. As DNA, the CDR3 is TGTGCCTGCCTGTATCTTCGGGGCTTCGAGCAGTACTTC. As protein: CACLYLRGFEQYF.

This chain uses TRBV7-3 with TRBJ1-2; D perhaps matches TRBD1 (5 bases). In germline, CDR1 is SGHTA, CDR2 FQGTGA. The CDR3 covers 14 residues. Trimming removed 2 bases from V and 5 bases from J, with 12 bases in between. The CDR3 DNA reads TGTGCCAGCAGCTTATTTGGGGCGGGTTATGGCTACACCTTC. It codes for CASSLFGAGYGYTF.

V and J are TRBV2 and TRBJ2-1; 12 bases map to TRBD2. Germline V CDR1 and CDR2: SNHLY, FYNNEI. The length of the CDR3 is 13 residues. For the CDR3, the DNA is TGTGCGAGAGCTAGCGGGGGGGCCATTGAGCAGTTCTTC. Translation: CARASGGAIEQFF.

The count of this clone is one. Different DNA sequences within this sample yield the same CDR3. The chain is built from TRBV9 and TRBJ2-1; tentatively, D is TRBD1 or TRBD2 (6 bases each). V was shortened by 0 bases and J by 1 base, with 8 bases between the two germline ends. The CDR3 totals 15 residues. Germline-derived CDR1 and CDR2 are SGDLS and YYNGEE. CDR3 DNA: TGTGCCAGCAGCGTAGAAGGGGGGTCCTACAATGAGCAGTTCTTC. This translates into CASSVEGGSYNEQFF.

The chain combines TRBV4-1 with TRBJ2-1, with D possibly being TRBD1 (6 bases). Germline CDR1 reads MGHRA; CDR2 reads YSYEKL. Trimming left V 1 base short and J 3 bases short, with 13 bases between. The CDR3 length is 16 residues. DNA for the CDR3: TGCGCCAGCAGCCAAGTGGGGGCCAGGGTCTACAATGAGCAGTTCTTC. Translated: CASSQVGARVYNEQFF.

V and J are TRBV14 and TRBJ1-1; 9 nucleotides align to TRBD1. V dropped 1 base and J dropped 10; count of bases not matched to a gene: 4. The CDR3 consists of 13 residues. The V gene's germline CDR1 is SGHDN and CDR2 FVKESK. This chain's CDR3 is CASSQVATGGAFF. The CDR3 DNA is TGTGCCAGCAGCCAAGTCGCGACAGGGGGAGCTTTCTTT.

The CDR3 loop reads CASSLGPMGSDEQFF. In DNA, the CDR3 is TGCGCCAGCAGCCTGGGACCGATGGGCTCCGATGAGCAGTTCTTC. This chain uses TRBV5-1 with TRBJ2-1; D is perhaps TRBD1 or TRBD2 (5 bases each). The CDR3 consists of 15 residues. CDR1 is SGHRS, CDR2 YFSETQ, per germline. V shed 4 bases and J shed 8 bases, with 19 bases lying between them.

The rearrangement uses TRBV2 and TRBJ2-1, with D possibly being TRBD2 (6 bases). V dropped 6 bases and J dropped 9 bases, with 15 bases sitting between them. The CDR3 covers 13 residues. The germline gives CDR1 SNHLY, CDR2 FYNNEI. The CDR3 nucleotides read TGTGCCAGCAGGGGACCTGCCGGGGGTGAGCAGTTCTTC. The encoded protein is CASRGPAGGEQFF.

J is TRBJ1-5 and V is TRBV28; D may be TRBD1 (5 bases). This CDR3 spans 15 amino acids. The germline V and J ends were trimmed by 6 bases and 11 bases, with 23 bases remaining between them. Per germline, CDR1 MDHEN and CDR2 SYDVKM. CDR3 nucleotide sequence: TGTGCCAGCAGGGGGAGCCAGGGTAGTTACCAGTCCCAGCATTTT. Protein sequence: CASRGSQGSYQSQHF.